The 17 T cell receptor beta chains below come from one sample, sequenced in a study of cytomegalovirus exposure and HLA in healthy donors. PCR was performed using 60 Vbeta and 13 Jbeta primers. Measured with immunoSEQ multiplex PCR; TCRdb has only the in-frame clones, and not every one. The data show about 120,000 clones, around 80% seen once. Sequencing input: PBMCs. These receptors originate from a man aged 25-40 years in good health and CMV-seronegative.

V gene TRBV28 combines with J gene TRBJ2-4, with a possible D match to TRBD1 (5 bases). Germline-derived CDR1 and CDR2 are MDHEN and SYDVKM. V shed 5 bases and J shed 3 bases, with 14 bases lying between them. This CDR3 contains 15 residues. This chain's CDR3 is CASSLQDSDKNIQYF. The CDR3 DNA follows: TGTGCCAGCAGTCTACAGGATTCAGACAAAAACATTCAGTACTTC. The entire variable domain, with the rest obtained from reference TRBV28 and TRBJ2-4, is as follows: DVKVTQSSRYLVKRTGEKVFLECVQDMDHENMFWYRQDPGLGLRLIYFSYDVKMKEKGDIPEGYSVSREKKERFSLILESASTNQTSMYLCASSLQDSDKNIQYFGAGTRLSVL.

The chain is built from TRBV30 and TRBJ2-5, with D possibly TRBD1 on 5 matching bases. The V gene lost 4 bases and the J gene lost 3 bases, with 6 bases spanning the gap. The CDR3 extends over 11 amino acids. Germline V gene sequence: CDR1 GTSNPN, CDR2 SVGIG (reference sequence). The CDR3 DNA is TGTGCCTGGACCAGGGAAGAGACCCAGTACTTC. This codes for CAWTREETQYF. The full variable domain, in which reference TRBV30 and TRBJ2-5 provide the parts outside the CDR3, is SQTIHQWPATLVQPVGSPLSLECTVEGTSNPNLYWYRQAAGRGLQLLFYSVGIGQISSEVPQNLSASRPQDRQFILSSKKLLLSDSGFYLCAWTREETQYFGPGTRLLVL.

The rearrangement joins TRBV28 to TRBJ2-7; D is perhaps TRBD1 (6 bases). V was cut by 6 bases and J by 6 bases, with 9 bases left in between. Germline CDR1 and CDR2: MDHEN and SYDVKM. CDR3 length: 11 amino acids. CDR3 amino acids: CASRLGGEQYF. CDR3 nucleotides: TGTGCCAGCAGGCTAGGGGGCGAGCAGTACTTC.

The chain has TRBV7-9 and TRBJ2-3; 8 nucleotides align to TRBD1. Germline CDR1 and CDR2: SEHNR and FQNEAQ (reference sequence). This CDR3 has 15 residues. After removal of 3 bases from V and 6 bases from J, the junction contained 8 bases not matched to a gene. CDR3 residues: CASSFPRTGLDTQYF. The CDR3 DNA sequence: TGTGCCAGCAGCTTCCCGAGGACAGGGTTGGATACGCAGTATTTT.

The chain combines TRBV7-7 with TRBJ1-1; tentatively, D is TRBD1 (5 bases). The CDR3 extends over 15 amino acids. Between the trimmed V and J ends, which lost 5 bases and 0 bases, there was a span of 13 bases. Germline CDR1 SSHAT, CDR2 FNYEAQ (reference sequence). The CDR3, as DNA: TGTGCCAGCAGCCCCAAAGACAGCATGAACACTGAAGCTTTCTTT. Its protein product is CASSPKDSMNTEAFF.

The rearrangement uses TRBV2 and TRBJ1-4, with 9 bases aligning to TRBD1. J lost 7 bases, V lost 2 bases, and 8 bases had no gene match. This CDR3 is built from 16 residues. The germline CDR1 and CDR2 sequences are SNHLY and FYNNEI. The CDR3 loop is CASSETYRGLGEKLFF. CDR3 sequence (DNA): TGTGCCAGCAGTGAAACCTACAGGGGGCTGGGTGAAAAACTGTTTTTT.

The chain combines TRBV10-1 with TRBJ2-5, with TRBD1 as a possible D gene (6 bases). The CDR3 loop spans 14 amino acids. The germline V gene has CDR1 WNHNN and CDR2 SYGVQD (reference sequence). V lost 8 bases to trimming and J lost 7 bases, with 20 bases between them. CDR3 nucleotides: TGCGCCAGCCGACTTACCCGGGAAGGGGGGACCCAGTACTTC. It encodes CASRLTREGGTQYF.

The DNA of the CDR3 is TGTGCCAGCAGCGTAGGACTAGCGGGGACCAGTTACGAGCAGTACTTC. Translation gives CASSVGLAGTSYEQYF. V usage is TRBV9 and J usage is TRBJ2-7, with 11 bases matching TRBD2. CDR3 length: 16 residues. Germline loops: CDR1 SGDLS, CDR2 YYNGEE. The junction had 6 bases not matched to a gene; V was cut back by 0 bases and J by 4 bases.

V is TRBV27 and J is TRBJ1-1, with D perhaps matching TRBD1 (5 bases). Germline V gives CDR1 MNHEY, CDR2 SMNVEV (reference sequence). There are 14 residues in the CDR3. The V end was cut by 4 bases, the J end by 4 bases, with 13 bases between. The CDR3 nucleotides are TGTGCCAGCAGTTCGTTGGACATAACCACTGAAGCTTTCTTT. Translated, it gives CASSSLDITTEAFF.

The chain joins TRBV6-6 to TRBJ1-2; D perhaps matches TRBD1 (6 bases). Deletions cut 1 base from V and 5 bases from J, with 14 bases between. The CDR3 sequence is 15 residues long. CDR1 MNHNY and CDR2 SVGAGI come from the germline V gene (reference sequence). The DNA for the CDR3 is TGTGCCAGCAGTTACTGGGGGCAGGACGGGTATGGCTACACCTTC. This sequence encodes CASSYWGQDGYGYTF.

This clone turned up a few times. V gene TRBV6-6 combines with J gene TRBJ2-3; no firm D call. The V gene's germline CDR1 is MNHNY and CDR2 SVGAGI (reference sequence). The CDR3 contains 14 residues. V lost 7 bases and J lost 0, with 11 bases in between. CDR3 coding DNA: TGTGCCAGCACAGACACGGTCAGCACAGATACGCAGTATTTT. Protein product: CASTDTVSTDTQYF.

The CDR3 reads CASSQAGTGVAYEQYF. In nucleotides, the CDR3 is TGCGCCAGCAGCCAAGCTGGGACAGGGGTCGCCTACGAGCAGTACTTC. The chain carries TRBV4-3 and TRBJ2-7; TRBD1 aligns across 10 bases. Germline trimming cut 1 base from V and 2 bases from J; bases unmatched to any gene: 5. The CDR3 is 16 amino acids. CDR1 and CDR2 (germline): LGHNA, YSLEER.

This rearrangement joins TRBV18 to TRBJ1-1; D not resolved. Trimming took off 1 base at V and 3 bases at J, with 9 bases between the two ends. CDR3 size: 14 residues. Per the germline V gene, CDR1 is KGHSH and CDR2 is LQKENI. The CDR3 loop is CASSPRGRDTEAFF. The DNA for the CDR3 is TGTGCCAGCTCACCACGAGGGAGGGACACTGAAGCTTTCTTT. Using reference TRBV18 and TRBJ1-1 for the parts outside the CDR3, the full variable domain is NAGVMQNPRHLVRRRGQEARLRCSPMKGHSHVYWYRQLPEEGLKFMVYLQKENIIDESGMPKERFSAEFPKEGPSILRIQQVVRGDSAAYFCASSPRGRDTEAFFGQGTRLTVV.

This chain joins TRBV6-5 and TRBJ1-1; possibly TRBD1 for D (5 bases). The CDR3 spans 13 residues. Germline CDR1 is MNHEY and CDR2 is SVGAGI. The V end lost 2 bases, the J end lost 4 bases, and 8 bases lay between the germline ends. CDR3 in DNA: TGTGCCAGCAGTTACGGGGGGACCACTGAAGCTTTCTTT. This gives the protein CASSYGGTTEAFF.

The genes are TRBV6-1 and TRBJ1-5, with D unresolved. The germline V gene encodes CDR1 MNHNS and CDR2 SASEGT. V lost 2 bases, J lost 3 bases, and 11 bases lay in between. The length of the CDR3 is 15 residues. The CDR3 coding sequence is TGTGCCAGCAGTGAACGAGAGGTCCCCAATCAGCCCCAGCATTTT. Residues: CASSEREVPNQPQHF.

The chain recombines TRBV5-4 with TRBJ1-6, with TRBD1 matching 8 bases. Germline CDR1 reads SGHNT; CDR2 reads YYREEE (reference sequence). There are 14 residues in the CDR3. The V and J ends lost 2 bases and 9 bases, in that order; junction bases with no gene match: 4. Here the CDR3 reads CASSLTGGSSPLHF. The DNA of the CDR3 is TGTGCCAGCAGCTTAACAGGGGGAAGTTCACCCCTCCACTTT.

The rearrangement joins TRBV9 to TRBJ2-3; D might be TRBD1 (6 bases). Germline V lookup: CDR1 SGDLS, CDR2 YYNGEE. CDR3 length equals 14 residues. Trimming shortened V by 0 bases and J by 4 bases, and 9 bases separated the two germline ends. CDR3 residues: CASSVVGAADTQYF. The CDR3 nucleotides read TGTGCCAGCAGCGTAGTGGGGGCGGCAGATACGCAGTATTTT.